These 21 T cell receptor beta chains were sequenced from one sample in a study of T cell repertoires in cytomegalovirus infection. TCRdb redid the calling of the reads with MiXCR, one entry per CDR3 protein. The repertoire holds some 600,000 distinct CDR3 sequences, about 24% seen once, with 8% in the top ten. Sequencing was performed on CD8+ T cells from PBMCs. All receptors derive from a human donor in good health (CMV status not recorded). Some clones in this sample may be carry-over from other donors' samples.

V gene TRBV7-3 combines with J gene TRBJ2-5; 12 nucleotides agree with TRBD2. The CDR3 runs to 14 residues. With V trimmed by 4 bases and J by 8 bases, 5 bases remained unmatched. Germline loops: CDR1 SGHTA, CDR2 FQGTGA. As DNA, the CDR3 is TGTGCCAGCAGCTCCGCGACTAGCGGGAGAACCCAGTACTTC. This codes for CASSSATSGRTQYF.

This sequence joins TRBV13 and TRBJ2-1; 13 bases are shared with TRBD2. The CDR3 covers 18 residues. Trimming took 5 bases from V and 0 from J; bases not matched to a gene: 7. From germline, CDR1 is PRHDT and CDR2 FYEKMQ (reference sequence). The CDR3 here is CASSVALAGGSSYNEQFF. CDR3 DNA: TGTGCCAGCAGCGTAGCACTAGCGGGGGGGAGCTCCTACAATGAGCAGTTCTTC.

V is TRBV14 and J is TRBJ2-2, with no clear D. This CDR3 is 12 amino acids long. Per germline, CDR1 SGHDN and CDR2 FVKESK. V was clipped by 3 bases and J by 4 bases, with 3 bases between them. The CDR3 region is CASSQFTGELFF. CDR3 DNA: TGTGCCAGCAGCCAGTTCACCGGGGAGCTGTTTTTT.

The rearrangement links TRBV6-2 or TRBV6-3 to TRBJ2-1; 12 nucleotides line up with TRBD2. CDR3 length: 17 amino acids. The germline gives CDR1 MNHEY, CDR2 SVGEGT. The J segment lost 2 bases and the V segment lost 2 bases, leaving 4 bases of the junction unmatched. The CDR3 is CASSYEASGGAYNEQFF. In nucleotides, the CDR3 is TGTGCCAGCAGTTACGAGGCTAGCGGGGGGGCCTACAATGAGCAGTTCTTC.

This clonotype was observed many times. The rearrangement links TRBV7-6 to TRBJ2-1, with 10 bases identical to TRBD1. Unmatched junction bases numbered 18, after V lost 5 bases and J lost 8 bases. The CDR3 is made up of 18 amino acids. Germline assignment: CDR1 SGHVS and CDR2 FNYEAQ. The DNA of the CDR3 is TGTGCCAGCAGCATGTCCGGGACAGGGGCCCCATACTGGGATGAGCAGTTCTTC. Its protein product is CASSMSGTGAPYWDEQFF.

This clonotype was observed a handful of times. The chain uses TRBV10-3 and TRBJ1-6; the D is unclear. Germline values: CDR1 ENHRY, CDR2 SYGVKD. Trimming shortened V by 6 bases and J by 10 bases, and 10 bases separated the two germline ends. This CDR3 is built from 12 residues. This CDR3 reads CAIRSPESPLHF. CDR3 in DNA: TGTGCCATCAGGAGCCCGGAGTCACCCCTCCACTTT.

This clonotype was seen many times. The gene calls are TRBV6-5 and TRBJ2-1; D uncertain. This CDR3 contains 13 residues. V was cut by 6 bases and J by 1 base, with 7 bases left in between. Germline V gene lookup returns CDR1 MNHEY and CDR2 SVGAGI. The CDR3 here is CASRQLSYNEQFF. The CDR3 DNA reads as TGTGCCAGCAGGCAGCTTTCCTACAATGAGCAGTTCTTC.

In this sample, this clonotype turned up many times. The chain joins TRBV10-3 to TRBJ2-3; 7 bases fit TRBD2. In germline, CDR1 is ENHRY, CDR2 SYGVKD. The CDR3 has 17 residues. Unmatched junction bases numbered 8, after V lost 0 bases and J lost 2 bases. Here the CDR3 DNA reads TGTGCCATCAGTGAGTCCACCCAGCGGGGATTCACAGATACGCAGTATTTT. Its protein is CAISESTQRGFTDTQYF.

This clonotype was observed many times. V usage is TRBV5-6 and J usage is TRBJ2-1, with 8 positions matching TRBD1. The trim removed 4 bases at V and 8 bases at J, leaving 11 bases unmatched. The CDR3 is made up of 15 amino acids. CDR1 is SGHDT and CDR2 is YYEEEE in the germline V gene. For the CDR3, the DNA is TGTGCCAGCAGCCGTTGGACAGGGCGACGGGATGAGCAGTTCTTC. This codes for CASSRWTGRRDEQFF. The full variable domain, completed using reference TRBV5-6 and TRBJ2-1, is DAGVTQSPTHLIKTRGQQVTLRCSPKSGHDTVSWYQQALGQGPQFIFQYYEEEERQRGNFPDRFSGHQFPNYSSELNVNALLLGDSALYLCASSRWTGRRDEQFFGPGTRLTVL.

This chain's CDR3 is CASSEVRVGELFF. The CDR3 DNA follows: TGTGCCAGCAGTGAGGTCAGGGTCGGGGAGCTGTTTTTT. The gene calls are TRBV2 and TRBJ2-2; a possible D gene is TRBD1 (5 bases). Germline loops: CDR1 SNHLY, CDR2 FYNNEI. V was pared by 3 bases and J by 7 bases, with 9 bases between. The CDR3 sequence is 13 residues long.

This clonotype was recorded a few times. The V gene is TRBV5-5, the J gene TRBJ1-2, with a weak D call TRBD1 (5 bases). CDR1 SGHKS and CDR2 YYEKEE come from the germline V gene (reference sequence). V gave up 3 bases and J gave up 2 bases, with 14 bases separating them. This CDR3 spans 15 amino acids. Here the CDR3 reads CASSWGWDGNYGYTF. As DNA, the CDR3 is TGTGCCAGCAGCTGGGGATGGGACGGGAACTATGGCTACACCTTC.

The V gene is TRBV19, the J gene TRBJ2-2; the match to TRBD1 covers 11 bases. This CDR3 region has 14 residues. Germline values: CDR1 LNHDA, CDR2 SQIVND (reference sequence). The junction had 5 bases not matched to a gene; V was cut back by 7 bases and J by 7 bases. The CDR3: CASTDRGPDGELFF. DNA of the CDR3: TGTGCCAGTACGGACAGGGGGCCTGACGGGGAGCTGTTTTTT.

The genes are TRBV12-3 or TRBV12-4 and TRBJ1-2; D not resolved. V was pared by 5 bases and J by 9 bases, with 13 bases between. The CDR3 length is 12 residues. The CDR3 DNA is TGTGCCAGCAGTGCTGGATCCGATAGCTACACCTTC. The encoded protein is CASSAGSDSYTF.

The chain combines TRBV5-1 with TRBJ1-1, with TRBD1 identical over 7 bases. The V and J ends lost 9 bases and 1 base, in that order; junction bases with no gene match: 9. Germline lookup yields CDR1 SGHRS and CDR2 YFSETQ. The CDR3 totals 14 residues. The CDR3 spells CATYEGAQNTEAFF. The CDR3 region has the DNA TGCGCCACCTACGAGGGGGCCCAGAACACTGAAGCTTTCTTT.

This clonotype came up many times. V is TRBV12-3 or TRBV12-4 and J is TRBJ2-7, with 10 nucleotides matching TRBD2. CDR3 size: 13 residues. V was clipped by 5 bases and J by 6 bases; unmatched bases: 4. CDR3 loop: CASSRGLAVEQYF. In nucleotides, the CDR3 is TGTGCCAGCAGTCGAGGACTAGCGGTCGAGCAGTACTTC.

The sample holds a few counts of this clonotype. V is TRBV28 and J is TRBJ1-2, with a weak D call TRBD1 (5 bases). The CDR3 spans 16 residues. Looked up from germline, CDR1 is MDHEN and CDR2 is SYDVKM. V was cut by 6 bases and J by 3 bases, with 20 bases left in between. The CDR3 nucleotides are TGTGCCAGCAGACCGGGACGGACATTTAGGGACTATGGCTACACCTTC. Protein: CASRPGRTFRDYGYTF.

The chain carries TRBV25-1 and TRBJ1-5; 9 bases are shared with TRBD1. The CDR3 has 18 amino acids. Losses at the gene ends were 1 base for V and 1 base for J; bases not matched to a gene: 8. From germline, CDR1 is MGHDK and CDR2 SYGVNS. Here the CDR3 DNA reads TGTGCCAGCAGTGAATCTAGGGACAGGGAAGTAAGCAATCAGCCCCAGCATTTT. As protein: CASSESRDREVSNQPQHF.

The V and J genes are TRBV25-1 and TRBJ1-2; the D is unclear. CDR1 and CDR2 (germline): MGHDK, SYGVNS. Trimming left V 2 bases short and J 4 bases short, with 11 bases between. CDR3 length: 14 amino acids. CDR3 amino acids: CASSEGRTSYGYTF. The CDR3 nucleotides read TGTGCCAGCAGTGAAGGCCGGACTAGCTATGGCTACACCTTC.

This clonotype was found many times. The chain is built from TRBV7-6 and TRBJ2-1, with TRBD2 identical over 7 bases. V shed 5 bases and J 3 bases; nucleotides not matched to a gene: 7. CDR3 length equals 15 residues. Germline lookup yields CDR1 SGHVS and CDR2 FNYEAQ. The CDR3 protein is CASSLDGGIYNEQFF. As DNA, the CDR3 is TGTGCCAGCAGCCTAGACGGGGGGATCTACAATGAGCAGTTCTTC. Full variable domain (outside the CDR3, taken from reference TRBV7-6 and TRBJ2-1): GAGVSQSPRYKVTKRGQDVALRCDPISGHVSLYWYRQALGQGPEFLTYFNYEAQQDKSGLPNDRFSAERPEGSISTLTIQRTEQRDSAMYRCASSLDGGIYNEQFFGPGTRLTVL.

Many counts were recorded for this clonotype. The CDR3 sequence is CASSSLYGGELFF. As DNA, the CDR3 is TGTGCCAGCAGCTCCCTATATGGCGGGGAGCTGTTTTTT. The V and J genes are TRBV7-2 and TRBJ2-2; D not resolved. Germline V gene lookup returns CDR1 SGHTA and CDR2 FQGNSA. The CDR3 consists of 13 residues. Trimming removed 4 bases from V and 7 bases from J, with 10 bases in between.

The rearrangement links TRBV7-9 to TRBJ1-2, with D unresolved. The CDR3 is made up of 12 amino acids. V lost 5 bases, J lost 7 bases, and 11 bases lay in between. The germline CDR1 and CDR2 sequences are SEHNR and FQNEAQ (reference sequence). The CDR3 sequence is CASSPSRFGYTF. CDR3 nucleotides: TGTGCCAGCAGCCCGAGTAGATTTGGCTACACCTTC.